This TCR beta chain was identified during a study of OX40 agonist ivuxolimab in advanced cancers. The data were produced by immunoSEQ multiplex PCR, yet TCRdb's version contains in-frame clones alone and is incomplete. The top ten clones hold roughly 2.7% of a sample with 84,000 or so clones, more than 75% of them seen once. Autoimmune disease history or systemic immunosuppression was exclusionary. This TCR was sampled from an adult with an advanced solid tumor such as melanoma, head and neck, liver or kidney cancer. Specimen: CD4+ or CD8+ T cells sorted from blood, collected in a trial of the OX40 agonist ivuxolimab.

The CDR3, as DNA: TGTGCCAGCAGTCGGAGGGGGCCCCAGCATTTT. Protein sequence: CASSRRGPQHF. The chain recombines TRBV2 with TRBJ1-5, with a tentative D call TRBD1 (5 bases). V was shortened by 5 bases and J by 9 bases, with 8 bases between the two germline ends. CDR1 is SNHLY, CDR2 FYNNEI, per germline. This CDR3 is 11 amino acids long. The whole variable domain, filled in from reference TRBV2 and TRBJ1-5, reads EPEVTQTPSHQVTQMGQEVILRCVPISNHLYFYWYRQILGQKVEFLVSFYNNEISEKSEIFDDQFSVERPDGSNFTLKIRSTKLEDSAMYFCASSRRGPQHFGDGTRLSIL.